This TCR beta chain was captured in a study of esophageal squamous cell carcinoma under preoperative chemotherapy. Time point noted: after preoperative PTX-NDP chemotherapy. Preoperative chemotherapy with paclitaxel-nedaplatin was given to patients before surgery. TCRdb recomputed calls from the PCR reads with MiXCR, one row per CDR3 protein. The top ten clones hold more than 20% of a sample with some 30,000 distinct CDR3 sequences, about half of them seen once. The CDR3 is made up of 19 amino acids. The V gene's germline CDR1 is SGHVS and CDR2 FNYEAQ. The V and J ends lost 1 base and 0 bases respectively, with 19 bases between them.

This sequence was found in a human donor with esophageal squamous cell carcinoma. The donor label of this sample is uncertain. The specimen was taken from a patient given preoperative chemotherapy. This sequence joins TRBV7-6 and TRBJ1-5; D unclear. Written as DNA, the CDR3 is TGTGCCAGCAGCTTAGGTCCGGTGGGAGACCTTTTTAGCAATCAGCCCCAGCATTTT. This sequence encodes CASSLGPVGDLFSNQPQHF. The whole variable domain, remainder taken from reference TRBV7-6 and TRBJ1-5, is GAGVSQSPRYKVTKRGQDVALRCDPISGHVSLYWYRQALGQGPEFLTYFNYEAQQDKSGLPNDRFSAERPEGSISTLTIQRTEQRDSAMYRCASSLGPVGDLFSNQPQHFGDGTRLSIL.